One sample yielded the 19 T cell receptor beta chains listed below, sequenced in a study of blood T cell repertoires in COVID-19. TCRdb keeps only in-frame clones here, not all; method: immunoSEQ multiplex PCR. The sample holds over 70,000 clones, 87% seen once. The specimen sequenced was peripheral blood. The receptors derive from a human donor in a cohort sampled during active COVID-19.

This clone was counted a few times. The chain combines TRBV9 with TRBJ2-3; tentatively, D is TRBD2 (6 bases). This CDR3 contains 15 residues. The V gene lost 4 bases and the J gene lost 1 base, with 13 bases spanning the gap. In germline, CDR1 is SGDLS, CDR2 YYNGEE. CDR3 region: CASSYSGRRTDTQYF. The CDR3 coding sequence is TGTGCCAGCAGCTACTCCGGGAGACGCACAGATACGCAGTATTTT. Combining the CDR3 with reference TRBV9 and TRBJ2-3 gives the whole variable domain DSGVTQTPKHLITATGQRVTLRCSPRSGDLSVYWYQQSLDQGLQFLIQYYNGEERAKGNILERFSAQQFPDLHSELNLSSLELGDSALYFCASSYSGRRTDTQYFGPGTRLTVL.

V is TRBV27 and J is TRBJ2-7; the D is unclear. Trimming pared 8 bases from V and 5 bases from J, leaving 4 bases between. The germline V gene encodes CDR1 MNHEY and CDR2 SMNVEV (reference sequence). The CDR3 contains 9 residues. The CDR3 region has the DNA TGTGCCAGCGGCCACGAGCAGTACTTC. Protein sequence: CASGHEQYF.

This sequence joins TRBV18 and TRBJ1-2; no reliable D call. Germline V gives CDR1 KGHSH, CDR2 LQKENI. The CDR3 contains 16 residues. V gave up 2 bases and J gave up 4 bases, with 17 bases separating them. In DNA, the CDR3 is TGTGCCAGCTCACCATGGTCCGGGGTAGGCGTCTATGGCTACACCTTC. This codes for CASSPWSGVGVYGYTF.

The chain has TRBV3-1 (or the pseudogene TRBV3-2) and TRBJ2-1; tentatively, D is TRBD2 (5 bases). CDR1 is LGHDT and CDR2 is YNNKEL in the germline V gene (reference sequence). V was trimmed by 5 bases and J by 12 bases, leaving 17 bases between them. There are 13 residues in the CDR3. The CDR3 loop is CASSGTGGDLQFF. CDR3 in DNA: TGTGCCAGCAGCGGAACCGGAGGAGACTTGCAGTTCTTC.

The rearrangement links TRBV6-2 or TRBV6-3 to TRBJ2-1; perhaps TRBD2 as D (5 bases). In germline, CDR1 is MNHEY, CDR2 SVGEGT. V lost 2 bases and J lost 0, with 11 bases in between. This CDR3 is 16 amino acids long. The CDR3 spells CASSYTARGSYNEQFF. CDR3 in DNA: TGTGCCAGCAGTTACACGGCTCGGGGCTCCTACAATGAGCAGTTCTTC.

V gene TRBV30 combines with J gene TRBJ1-1; no reliable D call. CDR1 is GTSNPN, CDR2 SVGIG, per germline (reference sequence). The V gene lost 2 bases and the J gene lost 4 bases, with 14 bases spanning the gap. The CDR3 has 14 amino acids. In DNA form, the CDR3 reads TGTGCCTGGAGTAAGGAGTTCGACGGCACTGAAGCTTTCTTT. Its translation is CAWSKEFDGTEAFF. Using reference TRBV30 and TRBJ1-1 for the parts outside the CDR3, the full variable domain is SQTIHQWPATLVQPVGSPLSLECTVEGTSNPNLYWYRQAAGRGLQLLFYSVGIGQISSEVPQNLSASRPQDRQFILSSKKLLLSDSGFYLCAWSKEFDGTEAFFGQGTRLTVV.

This chain connects TRBV24-1 to TRBJ2-5, with a tentative D call TRBD1 (6 bases). Germline V gene lookup returns CDR1 KGHDR and CDR2 SFDVKD. Deletions cut 0 bases from V and 1 base from J, with 8 bases between. The CDR3 has 15 amino acids. CDR3 sequence: CATSDLTGSQETQYF. The DNA for the CDR3 is TGTGCCACCAGTGATTTGACAGGGTCCCAAGAGACCCAGTACTTC.

CDR3 amino acids: CASSLETGGEQYF. CDR3 nucleotides: TGTGCCAGCAGCTTAGAGACAGGGGGAGAGCAGTACTTC. The chain joins TRBV7-9 to TRBJ2-7; 9 nucleotides line up with TRBD1. The ends lost 1 base at V and 7 bases at J; junction bases unmatched: 2. This CDR3 is 13 amino acids long. Germline CDR1 and CDR2: SEHNR and FQNEAQ (reference sequence).

This chain joins TRBV15 and TRBJ1-5; TRBD1 matches 11 bases. From germline, CDR1 is LNHNV and CDR2 YYDKDF (reference sequence). V was clipped by 2 bases and J by 5 bases; unmatched bases: 2. The CDR3 runs 15 residues. The CDR3 region has the DNA TGTGCCACCAGCAGATGGGACAGGGGGTATCAGCCCCAGCATTTT. It translates to CATSRWDRGYQPQHF.

The rearrangement uses TRBV7-9 and TRBJ1-2, with TRBD1 matching 9 bases. Germline-derived CDR1 and CDR2 are SEHNR and FQNEAQ (reference sequence). After removal of 1 base from V and 2 bases from J, the junction contained 5 bases not matched to a gene. The CDR3 is 16 residues long. This CDR3 is CASSLGAGTGNYGYTF. Here the CDR3 DNA reads TGTGCCAGCAGCTTAGGGGCCGGGACAGGGAACTATGGCTACACCTTC.

The chain combines TRBV4-2 with TRBJ2-1; 8 bases agree with TRBD2. V shed 0 bases, J shed 9 bases, and the junction held 10 bases outside the gene matches. This CDR3 spans 16 amino acids. Germline CDR1 and CDR2: LGHNA and YNFKEQ. CDR3 coding DNA: TGTGCCAGCAGCCAAGATCCGGGACTAGTCTCGACTGAGCAGTTCTTC. Encoded protein: CASSQDPGLVSTEQFF.

The V gene is TRBV6-2 or TRBV6-3, the J gene TRBJ2-1; 12 positions match TRBD2. The CDR3 is 21 amino acids. Per the germline V gene, CDR1 is MNHEY and CDR2 is SVGEGT. The V and J ends lost 0 bases and 7 bases, in that order; junction bases with no gene match: 19. In nucleotides, the CDR3 is TGTGCCAGCAGTTACTCGACTAGTAGGGATCGTCTAGCGGGAGGGTGGAATGAGCAGTTCTTC. It is translated as CASSYSTSRDRLAGGWNEQFF.

The genes are TRBV27 and TRBJ1-2; 8 bases fit TRBD1. Unmatched junction bases numbered 6, after V lost 6 bases and J lost 0 bases. Germline-derived CDR1 and CDR2 are MNHEY and SMNVEV (reference sequence). This CDR3 contains 15 residues. The CDR3 spells CASRPGQGANYGYTF. CDR3 sequence (DNA): TGTGCCAGCAGGCCCGGACAGGGAGCTAACTATGGCTACACCTTC.

This rearrangement joins TRBV29-1 to TRBJ2-7; TRBD1 agrees at 7 bases. V lost 7 bases to trimming and J lost 2 bases; unmatched junction nucleotides: 5. The germline V gene has CDR1 SQVTM and CDR2 ANQGSEA. The CDR3 loop spans 12 amino acids. The CDR3 sequence: CSARQGTYEQYF. The CDR3 DNA reads as TGCAGCGCCCGACAGGGTACCTACGAGCAGTACTTC.

The chain carries TRBV29-1 and TRBJ2-7; 8 bases fit TRBD1. Germline trimming cut 2 bases from V and 6 bases from J; bases unmatched to any gene: 9. Germline values: CDR1 SQVTM, CDR2 ANQGSEA. This CDR3 has 14 residues. The CDR3 DNA is TGCAGCGTTGAAAGAGGACAGGGTGGCGGCGAGCAGTACTTC. Encoded protein: CSVERGQGGGEQYF.

The chain uses TRBV5-6 and TRBJ2-1; D is uncertain. CDR3 length: 14 amino acids. Germline CDR1 is SGHDT and CDR2 is YYEEEE. V was trimmed by 7 bases and J by 0 bases, leaving 11 bases between them. The CDR3 nucleotides read TGTGCCAGCCTCAGAGACTCCTCCTACAATGAGCAGTTCTTC. Protein: CASLRDSSYNEQFF.

The chain links TRBV7-2 to TRBJ1-5; no definite D call. V was cut by 5 bases and J by 0 bases, with 11 bases left in between. CDR1 SGHTA and CDR2 FQGNSA come from the germline V gene. The CDR3 length is 15 residues. The CDR3, as DNA: TGTGCCAGCAGCCCATGGCGGAATAGCAATCAGCCCCAGCATTTT. Translated: CASSPWRNSNQPQHF.

This clone was found once. The rearrangement joins TRBV5-1 to TRBJ2-1; 9 bases line up with TRBD2. The germline V gene encodes CDR1 SGHRS and CDR2 YFSETQ. V trimming: 2 bases; J trimming: 2 bases; junction bases outside the gene matches: 2. This CDR3 spans 15 amino acids. The CDR3 DNA reads as TGCGCCAGCAGCTTTACTAGCGGGCCCTACAATGAGCAGTTCTTC. Translating it yields CASSFTSGPYNEQFF.

This sequence joins TRBV5-4 and TRBJ1-1; TRBD1 is a possible D gene (6 bases). The CDR3 is 15 residues long. CDR1 is SGHNT, CDR2 YYREEE, per germline (reference sequence). Trimming stripped 0 bases from V and 1 base from J, with 10 bases between. CDR3 DNA sequence: TGTGCCAGCAGCTTGGGGACAGTTCAGAACACTGAAGCTTTCTTT. This sequence encodes CASSLGTVQNTEAFF.